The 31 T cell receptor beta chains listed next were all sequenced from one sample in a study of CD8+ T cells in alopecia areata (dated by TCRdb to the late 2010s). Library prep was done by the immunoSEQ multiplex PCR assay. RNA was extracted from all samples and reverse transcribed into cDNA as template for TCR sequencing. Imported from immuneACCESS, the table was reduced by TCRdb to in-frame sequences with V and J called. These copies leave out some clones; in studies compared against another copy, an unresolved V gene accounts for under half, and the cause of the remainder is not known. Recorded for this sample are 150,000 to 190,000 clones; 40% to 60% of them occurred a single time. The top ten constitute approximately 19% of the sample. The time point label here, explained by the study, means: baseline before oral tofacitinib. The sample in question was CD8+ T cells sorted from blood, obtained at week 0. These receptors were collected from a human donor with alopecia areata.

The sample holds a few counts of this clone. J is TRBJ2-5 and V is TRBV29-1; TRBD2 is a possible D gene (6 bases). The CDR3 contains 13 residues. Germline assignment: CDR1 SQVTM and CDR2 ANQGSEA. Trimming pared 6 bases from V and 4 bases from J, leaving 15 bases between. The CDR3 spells CSVLSGLGETQYF. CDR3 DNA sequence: TGCAGCGTGCTAAGCGGGCTCGGAGAGACCCAGTACTTC.

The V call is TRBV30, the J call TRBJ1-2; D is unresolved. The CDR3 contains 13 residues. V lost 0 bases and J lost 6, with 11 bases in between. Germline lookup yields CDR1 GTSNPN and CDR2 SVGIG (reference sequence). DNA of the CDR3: TGTGCCTGGAGTGTCCTCCGTGACGATGGCTACACCTTC. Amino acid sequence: CAWSVLRDDGYTF.

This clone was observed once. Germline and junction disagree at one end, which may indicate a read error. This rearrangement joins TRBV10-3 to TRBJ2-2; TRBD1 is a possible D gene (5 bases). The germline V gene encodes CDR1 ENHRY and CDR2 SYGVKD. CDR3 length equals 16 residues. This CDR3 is CAITYQAQAKTGELFF. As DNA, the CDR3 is TGTGCCATCACCTATCAGGCACAGGCGAAGACCGGGGAGCTGTTTTTT.

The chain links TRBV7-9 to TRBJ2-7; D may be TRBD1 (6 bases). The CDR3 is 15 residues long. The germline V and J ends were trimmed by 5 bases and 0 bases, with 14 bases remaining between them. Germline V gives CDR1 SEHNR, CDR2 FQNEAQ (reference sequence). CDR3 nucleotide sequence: TGTGCCAGCAGCCGAGGGGGTTCTAGCTCCTACGAGCAGTACTTC. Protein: CASSRGGSSSYEQYF.

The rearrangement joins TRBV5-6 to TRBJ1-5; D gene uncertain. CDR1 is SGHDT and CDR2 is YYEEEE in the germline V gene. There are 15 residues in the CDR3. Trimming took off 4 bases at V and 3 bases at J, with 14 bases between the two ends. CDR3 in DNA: TGTGCCAGCAGCGATGGACGGGGAAACAATCAGCCCCAGCATTTT. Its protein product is CASSDGRGNNQPQHF. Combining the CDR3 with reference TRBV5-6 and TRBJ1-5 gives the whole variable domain DAGVTQSPTHLIKTRGQQVTLRCSPKSGHDTVSWYQQALGQGPQFIFQYYEEEERQRGNFPDRFSGHQFPNYSSELNVNALLLGDSALYLCASSDGRGNNQPQHFGDGTRLSIL.

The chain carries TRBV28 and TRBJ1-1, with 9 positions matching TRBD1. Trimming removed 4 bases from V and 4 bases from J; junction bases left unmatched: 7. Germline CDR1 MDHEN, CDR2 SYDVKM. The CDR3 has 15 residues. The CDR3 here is CASSWTGTGFTEAFF. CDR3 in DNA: TGTGCCAGCAGTTGGACCGGGACAGGGTTCACTGAAGCTTTCTTT.

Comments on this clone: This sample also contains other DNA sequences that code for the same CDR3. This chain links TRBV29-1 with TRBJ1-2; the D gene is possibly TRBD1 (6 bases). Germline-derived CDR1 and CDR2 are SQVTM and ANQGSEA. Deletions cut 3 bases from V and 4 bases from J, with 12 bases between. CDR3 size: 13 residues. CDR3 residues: CSVEEQGGYGYTF. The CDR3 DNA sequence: TGCAGCGTTGAGGAACAGGGAGGCTATGGCTACACCTTC. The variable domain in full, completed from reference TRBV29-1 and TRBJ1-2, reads SAVISQKPSRDICQRGTSLTIQCQVDSQVTMMFWYRQQPGQSLTLIATANQGSEATYESGFVIDKFPISRPNLTFSTLTVSNMSPEDSSIYLCSVEEQGGYGYTFGSGTRLTVV.

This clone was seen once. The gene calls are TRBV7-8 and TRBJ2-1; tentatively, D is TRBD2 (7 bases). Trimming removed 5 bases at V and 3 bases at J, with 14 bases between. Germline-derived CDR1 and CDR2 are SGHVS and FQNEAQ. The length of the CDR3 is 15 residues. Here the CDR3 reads CASSPWEGGYNEQFF. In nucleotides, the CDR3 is TGTGCCAGCAGCCCGTGGGAGGGGGGCTACAATGAGCAGTTCTTC.

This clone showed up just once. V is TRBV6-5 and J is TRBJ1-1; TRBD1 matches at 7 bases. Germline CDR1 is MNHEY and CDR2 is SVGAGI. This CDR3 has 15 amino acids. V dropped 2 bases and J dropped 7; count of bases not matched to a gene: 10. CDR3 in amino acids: CASSYRDSLNGEAFF. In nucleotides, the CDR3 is TGTGCCAGCAGTTACCGGGACAGCTTGAACGGTGAAGCTTTCTTT.

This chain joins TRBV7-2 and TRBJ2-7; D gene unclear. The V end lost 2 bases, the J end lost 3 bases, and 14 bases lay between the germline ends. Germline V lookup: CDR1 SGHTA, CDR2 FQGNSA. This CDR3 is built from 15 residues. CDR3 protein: CASSLLSTRSYEQYF. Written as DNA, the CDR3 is TGTGCCAGCAGCTTATTATCCACAAGAAGCTACGAGCAGTACTTC.

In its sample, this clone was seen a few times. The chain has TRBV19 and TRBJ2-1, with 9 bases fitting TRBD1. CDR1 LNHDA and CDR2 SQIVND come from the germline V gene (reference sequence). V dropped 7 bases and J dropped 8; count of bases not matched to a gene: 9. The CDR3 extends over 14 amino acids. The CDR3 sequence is CASKWTGDSDEQFF. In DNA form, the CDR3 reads TGTGCCAGTAAGTGGACAGGGGATTCGGATGAGCAGTTCTTC.

The CDR3 reads CSVRTSDTDTQYF. The CDR3 DNA follows: TGCAGCGTGCGGACTAGCGACACAGATACGCAGTATTTT. This chain uses TRBV29-1 with TRBJ2-3; 9 bases are shared with TRBD2. Germline CDR1 and CDR2: SQVTM and ANQGSEA. After removal of 6 bases from V and 2 bases from J, the junction contained 3 bases not matched to a gene. The CDR3 is 13 amino acids.

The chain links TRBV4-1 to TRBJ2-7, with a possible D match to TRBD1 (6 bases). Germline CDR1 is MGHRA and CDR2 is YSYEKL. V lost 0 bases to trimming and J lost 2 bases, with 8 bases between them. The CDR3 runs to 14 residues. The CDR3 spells CASSQDRDTYEQYF. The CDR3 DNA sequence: TGCGCCAGCAGCCAAGATAGGGACACCTACGAGCAGTACTTC.

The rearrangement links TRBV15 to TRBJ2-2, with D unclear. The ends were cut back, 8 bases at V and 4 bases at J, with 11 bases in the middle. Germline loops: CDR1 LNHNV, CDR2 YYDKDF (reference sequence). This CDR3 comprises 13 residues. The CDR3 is CATSLESTGELFF. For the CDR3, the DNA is TGTGCCACCTCTCTGGAGAGCACCGGGGAGCTGTTTTTT.

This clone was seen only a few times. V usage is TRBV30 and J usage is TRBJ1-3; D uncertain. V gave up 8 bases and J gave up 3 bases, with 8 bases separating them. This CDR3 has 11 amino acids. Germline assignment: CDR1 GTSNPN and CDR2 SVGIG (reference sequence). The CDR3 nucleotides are TGTGCCGGAAAAGATGGAAACACCATATATTTT. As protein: CAGKDGNTIYF.

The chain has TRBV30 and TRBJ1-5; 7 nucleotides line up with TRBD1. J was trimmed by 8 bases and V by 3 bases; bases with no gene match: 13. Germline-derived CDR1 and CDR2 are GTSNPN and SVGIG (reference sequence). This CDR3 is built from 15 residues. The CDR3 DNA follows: TGTGCCTGGAGCGCGACAGGGCGGATAGGGGAGCCCCAGCATTTT. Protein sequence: CAWSATGRIGEPQHF.

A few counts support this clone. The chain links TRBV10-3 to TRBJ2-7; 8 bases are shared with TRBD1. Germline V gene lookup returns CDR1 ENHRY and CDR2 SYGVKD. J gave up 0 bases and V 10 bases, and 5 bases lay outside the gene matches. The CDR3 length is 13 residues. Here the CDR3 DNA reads TGTGCCAGCCAGACAGGGGACTCCTACGAGCAGTACTTC. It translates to CASQTGDSYEQYF.

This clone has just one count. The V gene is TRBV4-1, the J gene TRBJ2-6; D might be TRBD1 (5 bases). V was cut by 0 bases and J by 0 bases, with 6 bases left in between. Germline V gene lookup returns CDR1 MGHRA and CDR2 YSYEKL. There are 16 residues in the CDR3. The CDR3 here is CASSQDGHSGANVLTF. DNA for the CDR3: TGCGCCAGCAGCCAAGATGGACACTCTGGGGCCAACGTCCTGACTTTC.

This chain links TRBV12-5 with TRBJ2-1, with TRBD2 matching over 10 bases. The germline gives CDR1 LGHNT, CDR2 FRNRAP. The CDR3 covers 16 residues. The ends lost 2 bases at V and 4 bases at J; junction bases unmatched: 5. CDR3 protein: CASGLIASGGYNEQFF. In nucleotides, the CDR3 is TGTGCTAGTGGTTTGATCGCTAGCGGGGGTTACAATGAGCAGTTCTTC.

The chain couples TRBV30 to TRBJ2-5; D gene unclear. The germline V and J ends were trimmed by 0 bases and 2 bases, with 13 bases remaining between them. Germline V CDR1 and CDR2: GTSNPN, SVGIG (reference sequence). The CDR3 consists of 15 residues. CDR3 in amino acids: CAWSVRSLGQETQYF. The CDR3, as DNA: TGTGCCTGGAGTGTACGCTCCCTGGGTCAAGAGACCCAGTACTTC.

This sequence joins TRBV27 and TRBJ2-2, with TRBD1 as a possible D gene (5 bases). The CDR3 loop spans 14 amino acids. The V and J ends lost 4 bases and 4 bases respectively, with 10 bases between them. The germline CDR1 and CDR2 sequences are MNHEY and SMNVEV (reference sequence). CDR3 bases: TGTGCCAGCAGTTGGGGCCAGGTCACCGGGGAGCTGTTTTTT. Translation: CASSWGQVTGELFF.

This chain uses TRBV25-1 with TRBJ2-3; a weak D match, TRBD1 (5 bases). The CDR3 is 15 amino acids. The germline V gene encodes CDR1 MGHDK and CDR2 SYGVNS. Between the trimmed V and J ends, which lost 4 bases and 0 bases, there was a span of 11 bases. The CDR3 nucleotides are TGTGCCAGCAGTGTCCAGGGTGGGAGCACAGATACGCAGTATTTT. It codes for CASSVQGGSTDTQYF. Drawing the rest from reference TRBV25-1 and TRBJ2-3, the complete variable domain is EADIYQTPRYLVIGTGKKITLECSQTMGHDKMYWYQQDPGMELHLIHYSYGVNSTEKGDLSSESTVSRIRTEHFPLTLESARPSHTSQYLCASSVQGGSTDTQYFGPGTRLTVL.

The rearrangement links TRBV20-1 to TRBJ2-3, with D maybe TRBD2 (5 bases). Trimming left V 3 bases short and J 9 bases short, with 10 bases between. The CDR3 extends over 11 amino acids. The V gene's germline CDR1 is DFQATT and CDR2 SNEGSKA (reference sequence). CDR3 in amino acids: CSASQRGTQYF. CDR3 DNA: TGCAGTGCTAGTCAACGAGGGACGCAGTATTTT.

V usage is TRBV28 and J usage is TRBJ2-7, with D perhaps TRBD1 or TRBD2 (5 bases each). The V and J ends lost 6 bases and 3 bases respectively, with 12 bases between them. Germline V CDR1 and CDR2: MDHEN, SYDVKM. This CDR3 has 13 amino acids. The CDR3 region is CASSLDSGYEQYF. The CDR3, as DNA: TGTGCCAGCAGCCTCGACAGCGGCTACGAGCAGTACTTC.

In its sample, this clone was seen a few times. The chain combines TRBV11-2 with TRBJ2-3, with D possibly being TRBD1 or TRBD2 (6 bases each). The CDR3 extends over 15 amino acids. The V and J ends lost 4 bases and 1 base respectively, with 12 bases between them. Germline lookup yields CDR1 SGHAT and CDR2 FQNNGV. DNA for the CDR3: TGTGCCAGCAGCTATAAGGGGGGCCGCACAGATACGCAGTATTTT. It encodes CASSYKGGRTDTQYF.

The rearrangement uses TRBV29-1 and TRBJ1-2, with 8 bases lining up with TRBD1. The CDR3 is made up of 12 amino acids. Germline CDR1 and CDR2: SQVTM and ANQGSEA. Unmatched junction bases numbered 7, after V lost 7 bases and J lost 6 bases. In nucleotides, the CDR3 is TGCAGCGCCCAGGACAGGGCTAATGGCTACACCTTC. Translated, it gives CSAQDRANGYTF.

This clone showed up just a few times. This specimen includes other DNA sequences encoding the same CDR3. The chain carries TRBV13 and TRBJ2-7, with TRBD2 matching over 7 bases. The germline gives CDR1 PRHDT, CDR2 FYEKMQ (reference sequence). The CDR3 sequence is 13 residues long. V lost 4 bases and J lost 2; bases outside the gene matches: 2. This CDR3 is CASSSRGAYEQYF. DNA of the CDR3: TGTGCCAGCAGCTCCCGGGGGGCCTACGAGCAGTACTTC.

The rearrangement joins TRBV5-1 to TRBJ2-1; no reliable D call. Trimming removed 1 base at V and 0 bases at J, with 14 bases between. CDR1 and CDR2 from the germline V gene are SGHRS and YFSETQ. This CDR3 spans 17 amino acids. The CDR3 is CASSLYFSGTSYNEQFF. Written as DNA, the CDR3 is TGCGCCAGCAGCTTGTATTTTTCTGGTACCTCCTACAATGAGCAGTTCTTC.

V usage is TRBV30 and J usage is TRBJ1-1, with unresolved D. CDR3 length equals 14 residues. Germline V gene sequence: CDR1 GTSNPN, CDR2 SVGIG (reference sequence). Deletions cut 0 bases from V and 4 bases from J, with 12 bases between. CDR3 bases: TGTGCCTGGAGTGTATCCCATACGAGCACTGAAGCTTTCTTT. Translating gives CAWSVSHTSTEAFF.

The CDR3 nucleotides are TGTGCCACCAGCAGAGATCGCGGGTCCCGCGAAAAACTGTTTTTT. Translation: CATSRDRGSREKLFF. This chain joins TRBV15 and TRBJ1-4; D unresolved. The germline gives CDR1 LNHNV, CDR2 YYDKDF (reference sequence). The CDR3 has 15 amino acids. The germline V and J ends were trimmed by 0 bases and 8 bases, with 13 bases remaining between them.

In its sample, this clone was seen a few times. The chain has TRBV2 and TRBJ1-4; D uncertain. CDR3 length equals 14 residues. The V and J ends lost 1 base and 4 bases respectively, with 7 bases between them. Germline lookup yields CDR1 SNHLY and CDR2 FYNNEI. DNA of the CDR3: TGTGCCAGCAGTGAAGGGCAGGTTAATGAAAAACTGTTTTTT. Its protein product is CASSEGQVNEKLFF.